The entry below gives a single TCR beta chain sequence along with its context. The data belong to a study of blood T cell repertoires in COVID-19. The Seattle patients, enrolled during active infection, were followed longitudinally. In the source study's methods: Scientists estimated how many nucleated cells there were by amplifying reference gene primers. Clones were read by immunoSEQ multiplex PCR, and TCRdb kept only the in-frame ones, dropping some. D and trimming were read from the DNA, whereas the V and J calls and clone size are those reported in that table. This sample yields fewer than 350,000 clones, of which roughly nine tenths are seen a single time; less than 5% belongs to the top ten. CDR1 and CDR2 from the germline V gene are ENHRY and SYGVKD. The CDR3 is made up of 16 amino acids. Trimming cost V 10 bases and J 6 bases, with 22 bases left between them.

The sample comprised peripheral blood. The chain has TRBV10-3 and TRBJ1-6, with D possibly matching TRBD1 (6 bases). The source of this sequence is a woman aged 60-75 years with COVID-19, enrolled during active disease. CDR3: CATQGQGTYGNSPLHF. For the CDR3, the DNA is TGTGCCACCCAGGGGCAGGGGACGTACGGTAATTCACCCCTCCACTTT.